The sample holds a few counts of the clone carrying this TCR beta chain. The sample originates from a study of blood T cell repertoires in COVID-19. TCRdb's copy holds only in-frame clones and misses some; the assay was immunoSEQ multiplex PCR. The sample consists of 75,000 to 80,000 clones, 88% of them appearing once. The CDR3 sequence is 14 residues long. Germline V CDR1 and CDR2: SGHRS, YFSETQ. Trimming removed 5 bases at V and 2 bases at J, with 14 bases between. This chain uses TRBV5-1 with TRBJ2-7; D gene uncertain. This TCR came from a human donor in a cohort sampled during active COVID-19. Material: peripheral blood. CDR3 loop: CASSSIDTTYEQYF. The DNA for the CDR3 is TGCGCCAGCAGTTCAATTGACACGACCTACGAGCAGTACTTC.